This TCR beta chain was documented in a study of cytomegalovirus exposure and HLA in healthy donors. Whole-study findings and limits: TCR beta chain V- and J-gene trimming was linked, in a later analysis, to a missense variant in DCLRE1C.

Germline V gives CDR1 SQVTM, CDR2 ANQGSEA. Trimming took off 7 bases at V and 4 bases at J, with 11 bases between the two ends. This CDR3 has 11 amino acids. This clone was detected ten times or more. Its antigen is as yet unknown. Other DNA sequences in the sample encode the same CDR3. Vbeta (60) and Jbeta (13) primers were used in the PCR. Libraries were prepared by immunoSEQ multiplex PCR; TCRdb keeps only in-frame clonotypes and omits some of them. Of 160,000 or so clones in the sample, roughly 85% were seen once. The chain uses TRBV29-1 and TRBJ2-7, with a tentative D call TRBD2 (5 bases). The specimen sequenced was PBMCs. The receptor's source is a woman aged 40 to 50 in good health and CMV-seronegative. In DNA, the CDR3 is TGCAGCGCCGTTCTAGCATACGAGCAGTACTTC. It codes for CSAVLAYEQYF.